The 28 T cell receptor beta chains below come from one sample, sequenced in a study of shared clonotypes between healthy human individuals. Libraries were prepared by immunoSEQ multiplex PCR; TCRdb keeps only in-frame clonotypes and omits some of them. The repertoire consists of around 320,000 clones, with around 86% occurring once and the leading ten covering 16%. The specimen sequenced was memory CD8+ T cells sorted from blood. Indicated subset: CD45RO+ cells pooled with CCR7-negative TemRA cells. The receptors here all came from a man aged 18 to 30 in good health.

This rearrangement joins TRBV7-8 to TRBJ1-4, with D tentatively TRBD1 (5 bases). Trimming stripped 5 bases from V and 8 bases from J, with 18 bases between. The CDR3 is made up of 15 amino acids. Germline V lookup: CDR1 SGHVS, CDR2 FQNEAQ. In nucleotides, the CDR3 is TGTGCCAGCAGCCTAGTGGGGGGTATCGAGGAAAAACTGTTTTTT. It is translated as CASSLVGGIEEKLFF.

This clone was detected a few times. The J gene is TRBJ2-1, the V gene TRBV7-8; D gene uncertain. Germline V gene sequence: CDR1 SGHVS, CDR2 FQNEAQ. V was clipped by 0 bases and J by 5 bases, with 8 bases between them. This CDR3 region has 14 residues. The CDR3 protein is CASSLAGGHNEQFF. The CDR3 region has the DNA TGTGCCAGCAGCTTAGCCGGTGGGCACAATGAGCAGTTCTTC.

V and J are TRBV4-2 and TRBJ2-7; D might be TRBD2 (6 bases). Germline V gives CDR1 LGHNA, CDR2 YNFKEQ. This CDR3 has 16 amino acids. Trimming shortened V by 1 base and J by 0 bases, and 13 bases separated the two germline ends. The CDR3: CASSQGGLGSSYEQYF. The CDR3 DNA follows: TGTGCCAGCAGCCAAGGGGGACTGGGGAGCTCCTACGAGCAGTACTTC.

Written as DNA, the CDR3 is TGTGCCTGGACCAGGGGGTGGGGAGGGCACACAGATACGCAGTATTTT. It yields the protein CAWTRGWGGHTDTQYF. This chain uses TRBV30 with TRBJ2-3; possibly TRBD1 or TRBD2 for D (7 bases each). V was shortened by 4 bases and J by 2 bases, with 19 bases between the two germline ends. Germline V gives CDR1 GTSNPN, CDR2 SVGIG (reference sequence). The CDR3 runs to 16 residues.

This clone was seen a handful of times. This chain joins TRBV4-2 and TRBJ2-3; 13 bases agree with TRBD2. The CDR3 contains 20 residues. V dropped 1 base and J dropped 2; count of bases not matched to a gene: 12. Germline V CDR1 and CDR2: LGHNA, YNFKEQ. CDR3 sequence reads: CASSQVIPGLAGSLTDTQYF. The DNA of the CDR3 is TGTGCCAGCAGCCAAGTGATTCCGGGACTAGCGGGGTCCCTCACAGATACGCAGTATTTT.

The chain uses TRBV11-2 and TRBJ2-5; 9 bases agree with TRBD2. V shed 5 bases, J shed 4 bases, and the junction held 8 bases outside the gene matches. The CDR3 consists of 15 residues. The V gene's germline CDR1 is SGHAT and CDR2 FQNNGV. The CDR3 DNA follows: TGTGCCAGCAGCATCCAGAGCGGGGGGCGAGAGACCCAGTACTTC. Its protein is CASSIQSGGRETQYF. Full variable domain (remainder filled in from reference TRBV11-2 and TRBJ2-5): EAGVAQSPRYKIIEKRQSVAFWCNPISGHATLYWYQQILGQGPKLLIQFQNNGVVDDSQLPKDRFSAERLKGVDSTLKIQPAKLEDSAVYLCASSIQSGGRETQYFGPGTRLLVL.

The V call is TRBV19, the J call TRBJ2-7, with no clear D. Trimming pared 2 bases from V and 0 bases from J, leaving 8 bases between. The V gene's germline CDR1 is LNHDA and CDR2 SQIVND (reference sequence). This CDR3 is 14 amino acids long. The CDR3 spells CASSITESSYEQYF. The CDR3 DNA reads TGTGCCAGTAGTATAACTGAGAGCTCCTACGAGCAGTACTTC.

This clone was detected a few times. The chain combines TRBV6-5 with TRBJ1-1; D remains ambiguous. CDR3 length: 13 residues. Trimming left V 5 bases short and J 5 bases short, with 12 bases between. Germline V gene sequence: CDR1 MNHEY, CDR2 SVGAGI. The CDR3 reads CASSKTWPTEAFF. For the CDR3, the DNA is TGTGCCAGCAGTAAGACGTGGCCTACTGAAGCTTTCTTT.

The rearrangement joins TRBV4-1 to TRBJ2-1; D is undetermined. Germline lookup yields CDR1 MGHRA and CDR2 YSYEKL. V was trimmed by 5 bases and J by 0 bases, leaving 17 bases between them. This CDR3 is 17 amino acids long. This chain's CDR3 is CASSATSAALSYNEQFF. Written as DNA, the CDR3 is TGCGCCAGCAGCGCCACTTCCGCAGCGCTCTCCTACAATGAGCAGTTCTTC.

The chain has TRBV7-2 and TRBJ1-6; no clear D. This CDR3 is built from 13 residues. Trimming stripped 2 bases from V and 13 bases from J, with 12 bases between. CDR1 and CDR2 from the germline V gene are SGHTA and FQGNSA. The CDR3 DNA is TGTGCCAGCAGCTTACCCCCGGGCACCCCCCTCCACTTT. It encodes CASSLPPGTPLHF.

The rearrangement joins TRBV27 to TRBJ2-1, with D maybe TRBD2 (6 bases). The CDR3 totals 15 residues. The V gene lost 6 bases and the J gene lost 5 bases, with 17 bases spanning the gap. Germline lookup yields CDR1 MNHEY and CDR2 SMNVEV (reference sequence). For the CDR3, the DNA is TGTGCCAGCAGGAAGGGACTTAAGACAGACAATGAGCAGTTCTTC. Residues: CASRKGLKTDNEQFF.

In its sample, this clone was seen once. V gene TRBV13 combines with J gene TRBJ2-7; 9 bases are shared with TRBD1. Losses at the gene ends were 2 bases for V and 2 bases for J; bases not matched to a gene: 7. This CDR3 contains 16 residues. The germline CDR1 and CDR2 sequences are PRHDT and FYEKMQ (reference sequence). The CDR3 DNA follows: TGTGCCAGCAGCTTAACCGGGACAGGGTTCGCCTACGAGCAGTACTTC. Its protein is CASSLTGTGFAYEQYF.

The CDR3 protein is CASSFAGAGLPRTEAFF. CDR3 coding DNA: TGTGCCAGCAGTTTCGCGGGGGCAGGTCTCCCAAGGACTGAAGCTTTCTTT. The V gene is TRBV28, the J gene TRBJ1-1, with D perhaps TRBD1 (6 bases). This CDR3 contains 17 residues. Germline V gives CDR1 MDHEN, CDR2 SYDVKM. V was cut by 3 bases and J by 5 bases, with 22 bases left in between. The full variable domain, with the rest looked up from reference TRBV28 and TRBJ1-1, is DVKVTQSSRYLVKRTGEKVFLECVQDMDHENMFWYRQDPGLGLRLIYFSYDVKMKEKGDIPEGYSVSREKKERFSLILESASTNQTSMYLCASSFAGAGLPRTEAFFGQGTRLTVV.

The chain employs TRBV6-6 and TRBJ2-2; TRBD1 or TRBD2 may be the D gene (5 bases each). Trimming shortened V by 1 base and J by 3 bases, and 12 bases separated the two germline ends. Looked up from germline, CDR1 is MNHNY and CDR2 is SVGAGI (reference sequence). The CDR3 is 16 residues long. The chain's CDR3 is CASSYLGLAYTGELFF. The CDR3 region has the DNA TGTGCCAGCAGTTACTTGGGGCTAGCCTACACCGGGGAGCTGTTTTTT.

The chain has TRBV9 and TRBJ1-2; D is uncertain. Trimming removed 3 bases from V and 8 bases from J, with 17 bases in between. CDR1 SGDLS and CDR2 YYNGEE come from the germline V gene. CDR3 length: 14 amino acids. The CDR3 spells CASSGNTLSGGYTF. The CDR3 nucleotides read TGTGCCAGCAGCGGAAACACTCTCTCGGGCGGCTACACCTTC.

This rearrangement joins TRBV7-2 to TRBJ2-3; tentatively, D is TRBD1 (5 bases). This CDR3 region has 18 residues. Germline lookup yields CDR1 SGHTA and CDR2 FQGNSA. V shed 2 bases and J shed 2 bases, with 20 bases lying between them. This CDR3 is CASSLISFGHIFTDTQYF. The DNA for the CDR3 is TGTGCCAGCAGCTTAATCAGTTTTGGACACATATTCACAGATACGCAGTATTTT.

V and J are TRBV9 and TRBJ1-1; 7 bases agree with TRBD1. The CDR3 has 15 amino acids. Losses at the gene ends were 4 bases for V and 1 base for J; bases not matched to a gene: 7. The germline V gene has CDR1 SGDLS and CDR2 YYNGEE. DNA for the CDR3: TGTGCCAGCAGCCCCAGGGGGGGGCCGAACACTGAAGCTTTCTTT. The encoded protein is CASSPRGGPNTEAFF. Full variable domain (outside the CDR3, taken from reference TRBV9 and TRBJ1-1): DSGVTQTPKHLITATGQRVTLRCSPRSGDLSVYWYQQSLDQGLQFLIQYYNGEERAKGNILERFSAQQFPDLHSELNLSSLELGDSALYFCASSPRGGPNTEAFFGQGTRLTVV.

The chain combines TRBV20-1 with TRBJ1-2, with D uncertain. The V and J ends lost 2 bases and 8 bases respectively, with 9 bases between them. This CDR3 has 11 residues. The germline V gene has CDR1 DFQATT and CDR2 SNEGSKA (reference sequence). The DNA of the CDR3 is TGCAGTGCTAGAAGGCGGGTGGGCTACACCTTC. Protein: CSARRRVGYTF.

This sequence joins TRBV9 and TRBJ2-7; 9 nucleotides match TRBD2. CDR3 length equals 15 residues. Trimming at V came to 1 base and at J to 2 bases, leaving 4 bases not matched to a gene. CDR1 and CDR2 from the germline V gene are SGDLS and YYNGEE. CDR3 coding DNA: TGTGCCAGCAGCGTATACGCTAGCGGGACCTACGAGCAGTACTTC. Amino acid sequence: CASSVYASGTYEQYF.

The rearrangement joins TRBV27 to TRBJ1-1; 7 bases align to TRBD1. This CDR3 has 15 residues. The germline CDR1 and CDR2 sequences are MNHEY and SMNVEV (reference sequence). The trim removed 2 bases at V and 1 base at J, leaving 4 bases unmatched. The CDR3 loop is CASSLRGQANTEAFF. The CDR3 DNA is TGTGCCAGCAGTTTACGCGGACAGGCGAACACTGAAGCTTTCTTT.

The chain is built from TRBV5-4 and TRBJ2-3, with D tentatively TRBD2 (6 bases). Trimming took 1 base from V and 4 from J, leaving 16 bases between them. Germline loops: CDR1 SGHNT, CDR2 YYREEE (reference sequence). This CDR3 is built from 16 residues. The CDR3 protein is CASSLSLGTPADTQYF. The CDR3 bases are TGTGCCAGCAGCTTGTCACTCGGGACTCCCGCAGATACGCAGTATTTT. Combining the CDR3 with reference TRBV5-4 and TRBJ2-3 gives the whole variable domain ETGVTQSPTHLIKTRGQQVTLRCSSQSGHNTVSWYQQALGQGPQFIFQYYREEENGRGNFPPRFSGLQFPNYSSELNVNALELDDSALYLCASSLSLGTPADTQYFGPGTRLTVL.

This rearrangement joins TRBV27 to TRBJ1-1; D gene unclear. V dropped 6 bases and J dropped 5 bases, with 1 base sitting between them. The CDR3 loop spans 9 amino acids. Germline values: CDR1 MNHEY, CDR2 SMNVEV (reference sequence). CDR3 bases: TGTGCCAGCAGAACTGAAGCTTTCTTT. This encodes CASRTEAFF.

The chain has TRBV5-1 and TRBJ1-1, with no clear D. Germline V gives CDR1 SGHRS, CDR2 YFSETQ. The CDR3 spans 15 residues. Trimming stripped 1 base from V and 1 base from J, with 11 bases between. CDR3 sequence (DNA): TGCGCCAGCAGCTTGAAAGGATTGGGGAACACTGAAGCTTTCTTT. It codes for CASSLKGLGNTEAFF. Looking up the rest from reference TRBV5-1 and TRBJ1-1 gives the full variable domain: KAGVTQTPRYLIKTRGQQVTLSCSPISGHRSVSWYQQTPGQGLQFLFEYFSETQRNKGNFPGRFSGRQFSNSRSEMNVSTLELGDSALYLCASSLKGLGNTEAFFGQGTRLTVV.

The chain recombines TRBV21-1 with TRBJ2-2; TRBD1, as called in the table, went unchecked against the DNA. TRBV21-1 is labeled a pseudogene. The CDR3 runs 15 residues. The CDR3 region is CASSPTLIALGELFF. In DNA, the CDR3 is TGTGCCAGCAGCCCGACATTGATCGCCCTCGGGGAGCTGTTTTTT.

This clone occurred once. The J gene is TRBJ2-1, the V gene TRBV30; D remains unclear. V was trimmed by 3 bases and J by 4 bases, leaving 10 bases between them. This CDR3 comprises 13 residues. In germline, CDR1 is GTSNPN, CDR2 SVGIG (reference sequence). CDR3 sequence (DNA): TGTGCCTGGAGCCACGACGGGTACAATGAGCAGTTCTTC. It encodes CAWSHDGYNEQFF. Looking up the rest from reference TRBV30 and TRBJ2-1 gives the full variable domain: SQTIHQWPATLVQPVGSPLSLECTVEGTSNPNLYWYRQAAGRGLQLLFYSVGIGQISSEVPQNLSASRPQDRQFILSSKKLLLSDSGFYLCAWSHDGYNEQFFGPGTRLTVL.

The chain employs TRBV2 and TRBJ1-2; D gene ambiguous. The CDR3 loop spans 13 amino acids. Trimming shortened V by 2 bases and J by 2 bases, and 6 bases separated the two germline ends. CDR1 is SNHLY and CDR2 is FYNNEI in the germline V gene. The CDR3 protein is CASSEPRNYGYTF. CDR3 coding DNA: TGTGCCAGCAGTGAACCACGGAACTATGGCTACACCTTC.

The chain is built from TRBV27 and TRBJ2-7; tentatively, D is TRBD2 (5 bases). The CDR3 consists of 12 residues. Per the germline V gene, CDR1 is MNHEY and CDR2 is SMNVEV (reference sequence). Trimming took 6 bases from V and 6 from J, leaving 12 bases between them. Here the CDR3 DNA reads TGTGCCAGCAGGGACTCCCTCGGCGAGCAGTACTTC. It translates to CASRDSLGEQYF.

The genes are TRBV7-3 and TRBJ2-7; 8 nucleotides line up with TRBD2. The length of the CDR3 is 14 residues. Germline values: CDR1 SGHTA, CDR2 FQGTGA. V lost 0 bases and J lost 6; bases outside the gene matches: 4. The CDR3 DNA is TGTGCCAGCAGCTTAACCGGGCTAGCGGGCGAGCAGTACTTC. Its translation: CASSLTGLAGEQYF.